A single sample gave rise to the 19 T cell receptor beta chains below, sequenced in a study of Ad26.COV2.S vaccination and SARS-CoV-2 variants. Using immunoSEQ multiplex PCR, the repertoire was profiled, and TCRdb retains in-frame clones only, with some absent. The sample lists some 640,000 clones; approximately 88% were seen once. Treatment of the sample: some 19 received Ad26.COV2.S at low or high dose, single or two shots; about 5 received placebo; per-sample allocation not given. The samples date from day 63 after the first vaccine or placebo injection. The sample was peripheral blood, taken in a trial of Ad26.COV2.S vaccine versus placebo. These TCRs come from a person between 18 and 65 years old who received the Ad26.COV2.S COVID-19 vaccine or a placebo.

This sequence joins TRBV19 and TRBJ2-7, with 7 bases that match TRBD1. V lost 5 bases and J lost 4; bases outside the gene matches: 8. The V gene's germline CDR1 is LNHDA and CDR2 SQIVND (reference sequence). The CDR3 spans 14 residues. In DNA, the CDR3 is TGTGCCAGTAGTCTGGACAGGACTGTTTACGAGCAGTACTTC. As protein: CASSLDRTVYEQYF.

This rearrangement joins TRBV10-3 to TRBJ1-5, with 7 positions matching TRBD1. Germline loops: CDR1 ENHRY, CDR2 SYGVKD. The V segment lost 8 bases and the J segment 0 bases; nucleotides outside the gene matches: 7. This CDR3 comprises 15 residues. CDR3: CAISGGTDSNQPQHF. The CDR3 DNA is TGTGCCATCTCGGGAGGGACAGATAGCAATCAGCCCCAGCATTTT.

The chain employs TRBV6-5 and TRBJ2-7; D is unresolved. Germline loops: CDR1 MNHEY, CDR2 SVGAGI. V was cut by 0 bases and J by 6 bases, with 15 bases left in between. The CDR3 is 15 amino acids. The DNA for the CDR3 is TGTGCCAGCAGTTACTCGCATCTCCCGCCCTCCGAGCAGTACTTC. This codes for CASSYSHLPPSEQYF.

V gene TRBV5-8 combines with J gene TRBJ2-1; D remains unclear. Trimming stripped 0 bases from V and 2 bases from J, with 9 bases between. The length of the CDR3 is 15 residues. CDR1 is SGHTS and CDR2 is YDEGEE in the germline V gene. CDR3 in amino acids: CASSLGVTPYNEQFF. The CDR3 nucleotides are TGTGCCAGCAGCTTGGGGGTTACCCCCTACAATGAGCAGTTCTTC.

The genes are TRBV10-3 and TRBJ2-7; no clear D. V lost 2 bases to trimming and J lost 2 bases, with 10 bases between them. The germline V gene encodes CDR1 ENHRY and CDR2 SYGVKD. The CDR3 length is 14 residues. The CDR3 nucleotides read TGTGCCATCAGTGAGAACCAGGATACCTACGAGCAGTACTTC. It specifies CAISENQDTYEQYF.

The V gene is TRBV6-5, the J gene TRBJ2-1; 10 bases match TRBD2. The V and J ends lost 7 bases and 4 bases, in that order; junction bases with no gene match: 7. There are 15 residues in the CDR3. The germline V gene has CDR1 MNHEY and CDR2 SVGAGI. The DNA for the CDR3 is TGTGCCAGCATTTCCATAGCGGGAGGATACAATGAGCAGTTCTTC. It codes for CASISIAGGYNEQFF.

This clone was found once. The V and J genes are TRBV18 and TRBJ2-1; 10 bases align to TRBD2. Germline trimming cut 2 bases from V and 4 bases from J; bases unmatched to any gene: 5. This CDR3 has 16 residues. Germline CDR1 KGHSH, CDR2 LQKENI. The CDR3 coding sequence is TGTGCCAGCTCACCATTAGCGGGAGGAGAGTACAATGAGCAGTTCTTC. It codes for CASSPLAGGEYNEQFF.

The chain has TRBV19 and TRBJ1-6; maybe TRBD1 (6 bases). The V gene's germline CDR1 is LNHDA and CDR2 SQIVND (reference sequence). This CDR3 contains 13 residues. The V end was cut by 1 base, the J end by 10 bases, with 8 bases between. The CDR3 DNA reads TGTGCCAGTAGTATAGTCAGGGGCTCACCCCTCCACTTT. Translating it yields CASSIVRGSPLHF.

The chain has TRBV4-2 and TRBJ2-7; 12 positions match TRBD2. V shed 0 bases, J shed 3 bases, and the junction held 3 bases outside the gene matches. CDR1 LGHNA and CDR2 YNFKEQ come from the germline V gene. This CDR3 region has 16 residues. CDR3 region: CASSQDGLAGYYEQYF. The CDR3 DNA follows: TGTGCCAGCAGCCAAGATGGACTAGCGGGGTACTACGAGCAGTACTTC.

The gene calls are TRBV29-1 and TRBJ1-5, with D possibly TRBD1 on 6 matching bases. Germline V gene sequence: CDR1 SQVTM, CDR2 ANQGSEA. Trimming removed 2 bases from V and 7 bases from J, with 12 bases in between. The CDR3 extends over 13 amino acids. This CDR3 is CSVETGRDQPQHF. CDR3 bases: TGCAGCGTTGAAACAGGGAGGGACCAGCCCCAGCATTTT.

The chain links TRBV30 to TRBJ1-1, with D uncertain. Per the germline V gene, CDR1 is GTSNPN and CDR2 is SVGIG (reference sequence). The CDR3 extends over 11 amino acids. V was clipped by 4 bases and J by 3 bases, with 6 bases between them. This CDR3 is CAWIGYTEAFF. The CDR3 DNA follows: TGTGCCTGGATTGGGTACACTGAAGCTTTCTTT.

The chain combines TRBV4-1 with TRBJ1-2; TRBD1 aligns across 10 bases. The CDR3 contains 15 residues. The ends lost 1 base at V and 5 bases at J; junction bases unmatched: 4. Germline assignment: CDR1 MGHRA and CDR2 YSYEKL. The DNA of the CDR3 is TGCGCCAGCAGCCAAGGTCGGACAGGGGGTTATGGCTACACCTTC. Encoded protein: CASSQGRTGGYGYTF.

This chain's CDR3 is CASSQAGGYNEQFF. For the CDR3, the DNA is TGTGCCAGCAGCCAAGCGGGAGGCTACAATGAGCAGTTCTTC. This chain links TRBV3-1 (or the pseudogene TRBV3-2) with TRBJ2-1; 7 bases fit TRBD2. The CDR3 runs 14 residues. The V gene end was trimmed by 1 base and the J gene end by 3 bases; junction bases not matched to a gene: 0. Germline loops: CDR1 LGHDT, CDR2 YNNKEL (reference sequence).

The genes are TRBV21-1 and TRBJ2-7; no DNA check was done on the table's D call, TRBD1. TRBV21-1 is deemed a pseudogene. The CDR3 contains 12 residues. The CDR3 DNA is TGTGCCAGCAGCAAAGACAGCCCCAGGGCCCACTTC. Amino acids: CASSKDSPRAHF.

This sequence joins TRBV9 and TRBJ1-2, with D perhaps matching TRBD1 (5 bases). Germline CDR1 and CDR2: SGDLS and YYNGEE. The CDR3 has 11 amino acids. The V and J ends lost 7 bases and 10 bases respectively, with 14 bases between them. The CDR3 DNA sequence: TGTGCCAGCCCCCCGGGGGGGGTCTACACCTTC. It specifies CASPPGGVYTF.

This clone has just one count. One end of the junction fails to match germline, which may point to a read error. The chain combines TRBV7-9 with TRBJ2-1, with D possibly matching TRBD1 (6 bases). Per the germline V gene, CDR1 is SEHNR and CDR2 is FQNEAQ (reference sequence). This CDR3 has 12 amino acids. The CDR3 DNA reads TGTGCCAGCAGCTTTACGGACCAGGGGACGGTCTTC. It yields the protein CASSFTDQGTVF.

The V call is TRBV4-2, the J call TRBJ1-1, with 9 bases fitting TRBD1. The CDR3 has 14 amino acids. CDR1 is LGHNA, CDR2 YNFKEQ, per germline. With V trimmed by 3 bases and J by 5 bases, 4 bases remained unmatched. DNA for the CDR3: TGTGCCAGCAGCCAGGCTGACAGGGGGACTGAAGCTTTCTTT. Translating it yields CASSQADRGTEAFF.

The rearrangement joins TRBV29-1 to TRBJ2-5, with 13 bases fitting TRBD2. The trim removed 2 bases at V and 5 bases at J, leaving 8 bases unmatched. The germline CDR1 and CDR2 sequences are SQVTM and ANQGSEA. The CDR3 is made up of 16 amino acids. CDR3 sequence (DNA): TGCAGCGTTGAACGGACTAGCGGGAGTATTCGGGAGACCCAGTACTTC. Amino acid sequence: CSVERTSGSIRETQYF. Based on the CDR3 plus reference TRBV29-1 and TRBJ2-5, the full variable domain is SAVISQKPSRDICQRGTSLTIQCQVDSQVTMMFWYRQQPGQSLTLIATANQGSEATYESGFVIDKFPISRPNLTFSTLTVSNMSPEDSSIYLCSVERTSGSIRETQYFGPGTRLLVL.

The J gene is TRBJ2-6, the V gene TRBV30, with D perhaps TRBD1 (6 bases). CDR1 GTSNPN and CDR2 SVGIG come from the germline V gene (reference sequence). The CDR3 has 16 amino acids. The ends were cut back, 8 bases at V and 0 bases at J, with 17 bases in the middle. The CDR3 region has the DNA TGTGCCGCCAGCACGGGACAATTCTCTGGGGCCAACGTCCTGACTTTC. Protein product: CAASTGQFSGANVLTF.